These 30 T cell receptor beta chains were sequenced from one sample in a study of blood T cell repertoires in COVID-19. The table came from immunoSEQ multiplex PCR; TCRdb's copy has only in-frame clones and leaves some out. The repertoire includes approximately 150,000 clones, around 81% of them detected once, and about 11% sits in the top ten. Sample: peripheral blood. The receptors shown here come from a man in his fifties or sixties with active or convalescent COVID-19.

This clone was recorded only once. The V gene is TRBV3-1 (or the pseudogene TRBV3-2), the J gene TRBJ2-7, with D perhaps matching TRBD2 (6 bases). Trimming left V 0 bases short and J 4 bases short, with 13 bases between. This CDR3 has 15 residues. CDR1 is LGHDT, CDR2 YNNKEL, per germline (reference sequence). CDR3 nucleotide sequence: TGTGCCAGCAGCCAAGATCTGGTAGCGGAGTACGAGCAGTACTTC. Protein sequence: CASSQDLVAEYEQYF.

The V and J genes are TRBV19 and TRBJ2-1, with TRBD1 matching over 12 bases. V was pared by 6 bases and J by 5 bases, with 8 bases of the junction left unmatched. Germline-derived CDR1 and CDR2 are LNHDA and SQIVND (reference sequence). The CDR3 runs to 16 residues. CDR3 DNA: TGTGCCAGTAGGCTCGGGACAGGGGGCGACCACAATGAGCAGTTCTTC. It yields the protein CASRLGTGGDHNEQFF.

The sample holds a few counts of this clone. The rearrangement links TRBV3-1 (or the pseudogene TRBV3-2) to TRBJ2-5, with TRBD2 identical over 8 bases. V shed 4 bases, J shed 0 bases, and the junction held 7 bases outside the gene matches. The CDR3 is 16 amino acids. Germline CDR1 is LGHDT and CDR2 is YNNKEL (reference sequence). CDR3 nucleotide sequence: TGTGCCAGCAGCCCCTTGGCGGGGGGCTACCAAGAGACCCAGTACTTC. Amino acids: CASSPLAGGYQETQYF.

The chain employs TRBV27 and TRBJ2-1; 7 bases match TRBD2. The CDR3 spans 13 residues. Germline trimming cut 8 bases from V and 8 bases from J; bases unmatched to any gene: 9. CDR1 MNHEY and CDR2 SMNVEV come from the germline V gene (reference sequence). The CDR3, as DNA: TGTGCCAGCCGCATCACTAGCGTCCATGAGCAGTTCTTC. Protein: CASRITSVHEQFF.

The chain has TRBV2 and TRBJ1-5; the D is unclear. V shed 5 bases and J shed 4 bases, with 9 bases lying between them. The CDR3 runs 13 residues. Germline-derived CDR1 and CDR2 are SNHLY and FYNNEI. The CDR3 coding sequence is TGTGCCAGCAGTAGTGAGATTAATCAGCCCCAGCATTTT. Translating it yields CASSSEINQPQHF. The entire variable domain, with the rest obtained from reference TRBV2 and TRBJ1-5, is as follows: EPEVTQTPSHQVTQMGQEVILRCVPISNHLYFYWYRQILGQKVEFLVSFYNNEISEKSEIFDDQFSVERPDGSNFTLKIRSTKLEDSAMYFCASSSEINQPQHFGDGTRLSIL.

The chain links TRBV5-6 to TRBJ1-2, with unresolved D. V was trimmed by 0 bases and J by 5 bases, leaving 5 bases between them. The CDR3 contains 12 residues. Germline loops: CDR1 SGHDT, CDR2 YYEEEE. The CDR3 DNA reads TGTGCCAGCAGCTTGGACGGGTATGGCTACACCTTC. This sequence encodes CASSLDGYGYTF.

The sample holds many counts of this clone. The chain couples TRBV6-1 to TRBJ1-1, with 11 bases aligning to TRBD1. CDR3 length: 15 amino acids. V shed 3 bases and J 3 bases; nucleotides not matched to a gene: 3. Germline assignment: CDR1 MNHNS and CDR2 SASEGT. In DNA, the CDR3 is TGTGCCAGCAGTGACGGACAGGGGGCGTACACTGAAGCTTTCTTT. This gives the protein CASSDGQGAYTEAFF.

This chain joins TRBV6-5 and TRBJ2-2; D not resolved. Trimming took 2 bases from V and 1 from J, leaving 5 bases between them. CDR3 size: 14 residues. Germline-derived CDR1 and CDR2 are MNHEY and SVGAGI. This chain's CDR3 is CASSYRRNTGELFF. Here the CDR3 DNA reads TGTGCCAGCAGTTACCGGAGGAACACCGGGGAGCTGTTTTTT.

The genes are TRBV19 and TRBJ2-5; possibly TRBD2 for D (5 bases). V shed 1 base and J shed 4 bases, with 13 bases lying between them. This CDR3 is built from 15 residues. Germline V gene data show CDR1 as LNHDA and CDR2 as SQIVND (reference sequence). CDR3: CASSIGQAGRETQYF. The CDR3 nucleotides are TGTGCCAGTAGTATAGGTCAGGCGGGTAGAGAGACCCAGTACTTC.

The chain combines TRBV2 with TRBJ1-5, with TRBD1 matching 8 bases. The CDR3 runs 14 residues. The V gene end was trimmed by 3 bases and the J gene end by 7 bases; junction bases not matched to a gene: 5. Germline loops: CDR1 SNHLY, CDR2 FYNNEI. In nucleotides, the CDR3 is TGTGCCAGCAGTGACGACAGGGGAGGGCAGCCCCAGCATTTT. It yields the protein CASSDDRGGQPQHF.

The chain uses TRBV6-6 and TRBJ2-2, with 8 bases matching TRBD1. There are 16 residues in the CDR3. With 5 bases clipped from V and 4 bases from J, the junction kept 9 bases outside the gene matches. Germline CDR1 is MNHNY and CDR2 is SVGAGI (reference sequence). CDR3 bases: TGTGCCAGCAGTAAGGGACAGGCGAGTAGCACCGGGGAGCTGTTTTTT. Amino acid sequence: CASSKGQASSTGELFF.

Here the CDR3 reads CASSLEGEYEQYF. CDR3 in DNA: TGCGCCAGCAGCTTGGAGGGGGAGTACGAGCAGTACTTC. The chain employs TRBV5-1 and TRBJ2-7, with D perhaps matching TRBD1 (6 bases). This CDR3 has 13 residues. Trimming removed 0 bases at V and 4 bases at J, with 8 bases between. The germline V gene encodes CDR1 SGHRS and CDR2 YFSETQ.

This clone occurred once. The genes are TRBV7-9 and TRBJ2-7; no reliable D call. V lost 7 bases and J lost 5, with 9 bases in between. Germline values: CDR1 SEHNR, CDR2 FQNEAQ (reference sequence). The CDR3 has 11 residues. CDR3: CASTPLNEQYF. CDR3 sequence (DNA): TGTGCCAGCACCCCCTTAAACGAGCAGTACTTC.

V is TRBV19 and J is TRBJ2-5, with D possibly matching TRBD1 (5 bases). V shed 3 bases and J shed 5 bases, with 13 bases lying between them. The CDR3 is 14 residues long. Germline V lookup: CDR1 LNHDA, CDR2 SQIVND (reference sequence). DNA of the CDR3: TGTGCCAGTAGTATGGCGGACACCGGGGAGACCCAGTACTTC. Amino acid sequence: CASSMADTGETQYF.

This clone was found once. V is TRBV5-6 and J is TRBJ2-5; tentative D call: TRBD2 (5 bases). V was trimmed by 6 bases and J by 5 bases, leaving 23 bases between them. Germline CDR1 SGHDT, CDR2 YYEEEE. The CDR3 sequence is 16 residues long. The CDR3 nucleotides read TGTGCCAGCACCGAAACCCGGAGGTATGGATGGGAGACCCAGTACTTC. This encodes CASTETRRYGWETQYF.

The V gene is TRBV19, the J gene TRBJ1-1; D is perhaps TRBD1 (6 bases). The CDR3 has 13 amino acids. Germline V CDR1 and CDR2: LNHDA, SQIVND (reference sequence). V shed 5 bases and J shed 6 bases, with 13 bases lying between them. CDR3 nucleotide sequence: TGTGCCAGTAGTTCACAGGGAATGGCTGAAGCTTTCTTT. Amino acids: CASSSQGMAEAFF.

This chain connects TRBV7-9 to TRBJ2-1, with a possible D match to TRBD2 (6 bases). Germline V gene lookup returns CDR1 SEHNR and CDR2 FQNEAQ (reference sequence). Trimming left V 2 bases short and J 7 bases short, with 15 bases between. The CDR3 extends over 15 amino acids. The CDR3 loop reads CASSLLSGASNEQFF. CDR3 DNA sequence: TGTGCCAGCAGCTTACTTTCGGGAGCCTCGAATGAGCAGTTCTTC.

V is TRBV4-1 and J is TRBJ1-4, with 7 bases aligning to TRBD1. The CDR3 consists of 15 residues. Germline V gene lookup returns CDR1 MGHRA and CDR2 YSYEKL. V dropped 4 bases and J dropped 5; count of bases not matched to a gene: 7. The DNA for the CDR3 is TGCGCCAGCAGCCCGCAGGGGGGACGGAATGAAAAACTGTTTTTT. This translates into CASSPQGGRNEKLFF.

The chain joins TRBV5-1 to TRBJ2-7; 10 bases match TRBD2. The germline V gene encodes CDR1 SGHRS and CDR2 YFSETQ. The CDR3 has 14 amino acids. After removal of 6 bases from V and 0 bases from J, the junction contained 3 bases not matched to a gene. CDR3 amino acids: CASTRTSGSYEQYF. The CDR3 DNA sequence: TGCGCCAGCACGAGGACTAGCGGCTCCTACGAGCAGTACTTC.

The chain recombines TRBV19 with TRBJ2-1; TRBD2 aligns across 11 bases. The CDR3 consists of 14 residues. V was clipped by 7 bases and J by 7 bases; unmatched bases: 6. Germline V gene lookup returns CDR1 LNHDA and CDR2 SQIVND (reference sequence). In DNA, the CDR3 is TGTGCCAGTAAGGAAGCTAGCGGGAGGAATGAGCAGTTCTTC. Encoded protein: CASKEASGRNEQFF.

V gene TRBV10-3 combines with J gene TRBJ1-5; D is unresolved. Trimming stripped 4 bases from V and 3 bases from J, with 7 bases between. Germline V gene lookup returns CDR1 ENHRY and CDR2 SYGVKD. This CDR3 is 13 amino acids long. The CDR3 region is CAISAEVNQPQHF. CDR3 nucleotides: TGTGCCATCAGTGCGGAGGTCAATCAGCCCCAGCATTTT.

The genes are TRBV7-2 and TRBJ2-7; TRBD2 agrees at 9 bases. CDR1 SGHTA and CDR2 FQGNSA come from the germline V gene. The CDR3 totals 15 residues. Trimming at V came to 4 bases and at J to 2 bases, leaving 6 bases not matched to a gene. CDR3 sequence reads: CASSSGLAATYEQYF. Here the CDR3 DNA reads TGTGCCAGCAGCTCGGGACTAGCTGCTACCTACGAGCAGTACTTC.

This rearrangement joins TRBV6-6 to TRBJ2-3; TRBD1 matches at 9 bases. The CDR3 is 15 residues long. Germline trimming cut 7 bases from V and 3 bases from J; bases unmatched to any gene: 8. Germline V gives CDR1 MNHNY, CDR2 SVGAGI (reference sequence). The DNA for the CDR3 is TGTGCCAGCAAGGGTTTGGGACAGGGAACAGATACGCAGTATTTT. Protein product: CASKGLGQGTDTQYF.

V and J are TRBV12-3 or TRBV12-4 and TRBJ1-4; D not resolved. The CDR3 is 13 residues long. Between the trimmed V and J ends, which lost 4 bases and 6 bases, there was a span of 9 bases. The CDR3 reads CASSSDGDEKLFF. CDR3 DNA: TGTGCCAGCAGTTCCGACGGGGATGAAAAACTGTTTTTT.

Notes on this clone: Additional DNA sequences in this sample encode the identical CDR3. CDR3 nucleotides: TGCGCCAGCAGCCCAAGACAGGGCATGAACACTGAAGCTTTCTTT. Protein sequence: CASSPRQGMNTEAFF. This sequence joins TRBV5-1 and TRBJ1-1; the match to TRBD1 covers 7 bases. Germline assignment: CDR1 SGHRS and CDR2 YFSETQ. V was clipped by 4 bases and J by 0 bases; unmatched bases: 6. The CDR3 contains 15 residues.

This clone was recorded a few times. V usage is TRBV6-5 and J usage is TRBJ1-2, with D possibly TRBD1 on 5 matching bases. The CDR3 sequence is 15 residues long. Trimming shortened V by 7 bases and J by 4 bases, and 19 bases separated the two germline ends. CDR1 and CDR2 (germline): MNHEY, SVGAGI. CDR3 coding DNA: TGTGCCAGCAAGGTCAATGCAGGGTTGATCTATGGCTACACCTTC. Its translation: CASKVNAGLIYGYTF.

This clone was detected only a few times. The J gene is TRBJ2-2, the V gene TRBV9; D uncertain. This CDR3 is 15 amino acids long. V lost 0 bases and J 3 bases, leaving 9 bases between the germline ends. Germline V CDR1 and CDR2: SGDLS, YYNGEE. The CDR3 DNA follows: TGTGCCAGCAGCGTAGTGGGCCCCGACACCGGGGAGCTGTTTTTT. Residues: CASSVVGPDTGELFF. The whole variable domain, filled in from reference TRBV9 and TRBJ2-2, reads DSGVTQTPKHLITATGQRVTLRCSPRSGDLSVYWYQQSLDQGLQFLIQYYNGEERAKGNILERFSAQQFPDLHSELNLSSLELGDSALYFCASSVVGPDTGELFFGEGSRLTVL.

In its sample, this clone was seen many times. This sample also contains other DNA sequences that code for the same CDR3. This chain links TRBV5-1 with TRBJ1-1, with TRBD1 matching 7 bases. The CDR3 consists of 15 residues. J gave up 0 bases and V 0 bases, and 2 bases lay outside the gene matches. CDR1 is SGHRS, CDR2 YFSETQ, per germline. CDR3 nucleotide sequence: TGCGCCAGCAGCTTGGAGGGGACAGTGAACACTGAAGCTTTCTTT. Translation: CASSLEGTVNTEAFF.

The chain carries TRBV20-1 and TRBJ1-1, with D uncertain. This CDR3 contains 11 residues. Deletions cut 0 bases from V and 6 bases from J, with 5 bases between. Germline-derived CDR1 and CDR2 are DFQATT and SNEGSKA (reference sequence). The CDR3 here is CSAREGAEAFF. For the CDR3, the DNA is TGCAGTGCTAGAGAGGGAGCTGAAGCTTTCTTT.

The V and J genes are TRBV6-1 and TRBJ1-4; weak D call: TRBD1 (6 bases). V lost 3 bases, J lost 8 bases, and 13 bases lay in between. The germline CDR1 and CDR2 sequences are MNHNS and SASEGT. The CDR3 runs 14 residues. CDR3 loop: CASSDLQGNEKLFF. The CDR3 coding sequence is TGTGCCAGCAGTGATTTACAGGGTAACGAAAAACTGTTTTTT.